The clone carrying this T cell receptor beta chain was detected only a few times. The antigen is unknown. With 60 Vbeta and 13 Jbeta primers, the PCR was carried out. Produced via immunoSEQ multiplex PCR; TCRdb's table is partial and in-frame only. Among 65,000 to 85,000 clones listed, roughly 9.1% were seen once. The entry originates in a study of cytomegalovirus exposure and HLA in healthy donors. Germline CDR1 is SGHVS and CDR2 is FNYEAQ. Trimming left V 1 base short and J 6 bases short, with 10 bases between. This CDR3 contains 14 residues. Study-level points and caveats: Overall, about 160 TCR beta chains were annotated as cytomegalovirus-associated. Data from an earlier analysis indicated that most TCR beta V segments were productive either about 87% or about 30% of the time.

The chain carries TRBV7-6 and TRBJ2-1; D not certain. The clonotype comes from a man in his sixties in good health and CMV-seropositive. The sample consisted of PBMCs. CDR3 amino acids: CASSLGWAGNEQFF. CDR3 nucleotides: TGTGCCAGCAGCTTAGGATGGGCAGGCAATGAGCAGTTCTTC.